This record looks at one TCR beta chain sequence and its context. This sample stems from a study of blood T cell repertoires in COVID-19. For the study at large: The samples span acute and convalescent COVID-19 from the United States, Italy and Spain. From T cells, B-cell-depleted T cells, or PBMCs came the material, which was cDNA or gDNA.

In the source study's methods: Reference gene primer amplification in the assay estimated nucleated cell counts. The assay was immunoSEQ multiplex PCR, and TCRdb's table has in-frame clones only and misses some. Clone size and V and J calls were adopted from that table, with D and trimming inferred from the DNA. The table shows 150,000 or so clones, with around 88% occurring only once. This CDR3 is 15 amino acids long. Germline V gives CDR1 LGHNA, CDR2 YSLEER. V was trimmed by 1 base and J by 9 bases, leaving 18 bases between them. The chain employs TRBV4-3 and TRBJ1-2; D remains ambiguous. This sequence was found in a human donor in a cohort sampled during active COVID-19. Source material: peripheral blood. The CDR3 protein is CASSQGYGFDSSYTF. CDR3 nucleotide sequence: TGCGCCAGCAGCCAAGGGTATGGTTTTGACTCGAGCTACACCTTC.